These 20 T cell receptor beta chains share one sample of origin, sequenced in a study of cytomegalovirus exposure and HLA in healthy donors. In the PCR, 60 Vbeta and 13 Jbeta primers were used. Only in-frame clones appear in the TCRdb table, and some are missing; sequencing was by immunoSEQ multiplex PCR. The data contain some 160,000 clones, 86% of them singletons. Sequenced input: PBMCs. These receptors were obtained from a young woman in good health and CMV-seronegative.

The rearrangement uses TRBV28 and TRBJ1-5; 9 bases line up with TRBD1. The CDR3 has 14 amino acids. The V segment lost 6 bases and the J segment 4 bases; nucleotides outside the gene matches: 4. Germline CDR1 MDHEN, CDR2 SYDVKM. CDR3 in DNA: TGTGCCAGCAGCTCCGGGACAGGGAATCAGCCCCAGCATTTT. It is translated as CASSSGTGNQPQHF.

This chain links TRBV6-5 with TRBJ2-4, with D tentatively TRBD2 (5 bases). The CDR3 is made up of 16 amino acids. Germline lookup yields CDR1 MNHEY and CDR2 SVGAGI. V was trimmed by 4 bases and J by 0 bases, leaving 13 bases between them. The CDR3 DNA is TGTGCCAGCAGTTCCCCAAGAGGGCTAGCCAAAAACATTCAGTACTTC. Protein product: CASSSPRGLAKNIQYF.

This chain links TRBV28 with TRBJ1-5; TRBD1 might be the D (5 bases). The germline CDR1 and CDR2 sequences are MDHEN and SYDVKM. V gave up 8 bases and J gave up 6 bases, with 14 bases separating them. There are 13 residues in the CDR3. CDR3 region: CASGRGVGQPQHF. The CDR3 bases are TGTGCCAGCGGGCGGGGCGTCGGTCAGCCCCAGCATTTT. Supplemented by reference TRBV28 and TRBJ1-5, the full variable domain reads DVKVTQSSRYLVKRTGEKVFLECVQDMDHENMFWYRQDPGLGLRLIYFSYDVKMKEKGDIPEGYSVSREKKERFSLILESASTNQTSMYLCASGRGVGQPQHFGDGTRLSIL.

This clone showed up just once. The genes are TRBV5-4 and TRBJ1-5; 9 bases map to TRBD1. Germline V gene lookup returns CDR1 SGHNT and CDR2 YYREEE (reference sequence). The CDR3 length is 15 residues. Unmatched junction bases numbered 6, after V lost 4 bases and J lost 4 bases. The CDR3 DNA sequence: TGTGCCAGCAGCCCGGACAGGGGCCAAAATCAGCCCCAGCATTTT. It is translated as CASSPDRGQNQPQHF. Variable domain in full (rest from reference TRBV5-4 and TRBJ1-5): ETGVTQSPTHLIKTRGQQVTLRCSSQSGHNTVSWYQQALGQGPQFIFQYYREEENGRGNFPPRFSGLQFPNYSSELNVNALELDDSALYLCASSPDRGQNQPQHFGDGTRLSIL.

Here the CDR3 reads CASSQVEGDTYNEQFF. The CDR3 region has the DNA TGCGCCAGCAGCCAAGTGGAAGGGGACACCTACAATGAGCAGTTCTTC. The gene calls are TRBV4-1 and TRBJ2-1, with D possibly matching TRBD1 (6 bases). The CDR3 is 16 amino acids. CDR1 MGHRA and CDR2 YSYEKL come from the germline V gene. The germline V and J ends were trimmed by 1 base and 2 bases, with 12 bases remaining between them.

This chain connects TRBV2 to TRBJ2-3, with 9 bases aligning to TRBD2. Germline CDR1 is SNHLY and CDR2 is FYNNEI. The CDR3 totals 16 residues. The ends lost 2 bases at V and 2 bases at J; junction bases unmatched: 5. CDR3 residues: CASSENAGGNTDTQYF. The CDR3 DNA sequence: TGTGCCAGCAGTGAAAACGCGGGAGGGAACACAGATACGCAGTATTTT.

V usage is TRBV19 and J usage is TRBJ1-5, with unresolved D. Germline loops: CDR1 LNHDA, CDR2 SQIVND (reference sequence). This CDR3 is built from 12 residues. V lost 3 bases and J 5 bases, leaving 5 bases between the germline ends. For the CDR3, the DNA is TGTGCCAGTAGTATTGTAGATCAGCCCCAGCATTTT. Residues: CASSIVDQPQHF.

The V gene is TRBV4-2, the J gene TRBJ2-2, with 15 bases identical to TRBD2. CDR1 is LGHNA, CDR2 YNFKEQ, per germline. V was pared by 4 bases and J by 4 bases, with 16 bases of the junction left unmatched. The CDR3 consists of 21 residues. CDR3 in amino acids: CASSRGGPGLAGGGATGELFF. CDR3 bases: TGTGCCAGCAGCCGGGGGGGACCGGGACTAGCGGGAGGAGGGGCCACCGGGGAGCTGTTTTTT.

CDR3 nucleotides: TGCGCCAGCAGCCGCAAGACAGGCGACACCGGGGAGCTGTTTTTT. Residues: CASSRKTGDTGELFF. V is TRBV5-1 and J is TRBJ2-2; a possible D gene is TRBD1 (6 bases). The germline gives CDR1 SGHRS, CDR2 YFSETQ. The ends were cut back, 4 bases at V and 3 bases at J, with 13 bases in the middle. The CDR3 is made up of 15 amino acids.

The V and J genes are TRBV6-1 and TRBJ1-1; perhaps TRBD1 as D (6 bases). The CDR3 runs to 13 residues. Per germline, CDR1 MNHNS and CDR2 SASEGT. Trimming took 6 bases from V and 7 from J, leaving 15 bases between them. DNA of the CDR3: TGTGCCAGCAGACCCCGGGACACCTTTGAAGCTTTCTTT. As protein: CASRPRDTFEAFF.

In DNA form, the CDR3 reads TGTGCCAGCAGTTTATTTTCAAGACTAGCGGGGGACGAGCAGTACTTC. It yields the protein CASSLFSRLAGDEQYF. The gene calls are TRBV28 and TRBJ2-7, with 12 bases fitting TRBD2. Germline V gene lookup returns CDR1 MDHEN and CDR2 SYDVKM. This CDR3 spans 16 amino acids. The ends lost 1 base at V and 5 bases at J; junction bases unmatched: 6.

A single count supports this clone. The gene calls are TRBV4-2 and TRBJ2-2; 7 bases are a match to TRBD1. This CDR3 is built from 19 residues. Germline assignment: CDR1 LGHNA and CDR2 YNFKEQ. J gave up 5 bases and V 4 bases, and 19 bases lay outside the gene matches. The CDR3 DNA reads TGTGCCAGCAGCCCCCTCCCCGAGACTTCACAGGGGAATACCGGGGAGCTGTTTTTT. Its protein product is CASSPLPETSQGNTGELFF.

The chain is built from TRBV2 and TRBJ1-1; no clear D. Germline V gene lookup returns CDR1 SNHLY and CDR2 FYNNEI. The V and J ends lost 7 bases and 2 bases respectively, with 11 bases between them. This CDR3 is built from 13 residues. The CDR3 loop is CASTLRPNTEAFF. The CDR3 DNA follows: TGTGCCAGCACCCTGAGGCCTAACACTGAAGCTTTCTTT.

The chain joins TRBV30 to TRBJ1-6, with 8 bases identical to TRBD1. The trim removed 0 bases at V and 6 bases at J, leaving 4 bases unmatched. The germline gives CDR1 GTSNPN, CDR2 SVGIG (reference sequence). This CDR3 spans 15 amino acids. As DNA, the CDR3 is TGTGCCTGGAGTGTATGGGACAGGCTTAATTCACCCCTCCACTTT. Translation gives CAWSVWDRLNSPLHF.

This clone has only a few counts. This chain joins TRBV7-9 and TRBJ2-1, with D perhaps matching TRBD1 (5 bases). Per the germline V gene, CDR1 is SEHNR and CDR2 is FQNEAQ (reference sequence). With 5 bases removed from V and 5 bases from J, the gap between germline ends came to 10 bases. CDR3 length equals 13 residues. This CDR3 is CASSLGADNEQFF. The CDR3 region has the DNA TGTGCCAGCAGCCTAGGGGCAGACAATGAGCAGTTCTTC.

J is TRBJ2-5 and V is TRBV10-1; 10 bases line up with TRBD2. CDR3 size: 13 residues. The V gene end was trimmed by 5 bases and the J gene end by 4 bases; junction bases not matched to a gene: 1. Germline V gene sequence: CDR1 WNHNN, CDR2 SYGVQD (reference sequence). This CDR3 is CASSSGRGETQYF. The CDR3, as DNA: TGCGCCAGCAGTAGCGGGAGGGGAGAGACCCAGTACTTC.

The chain carries TRBV5-4 and TRBJ1-2; a possible D gene is TRBD1 (6 bases). The CDR3 runs to 12 residues. The V end lost 7 bases, the J end lost 3 bases, and 10 bases lay between the germline ends. Germline V gives CDR1 SGHNT, CDR2 YYREEE (reference sequence). The CDR3 here is CASGQRHYGYTF. As DNA, the CDR3 is TGTGCCAGCGGACAGAGACACTATGGCTACACCTTC.

The genes are TRBV28 and TRBJ2-3, with 8 nucleotides matching TRBD2. The CDR3 covers 17 residues. In germline, CDR1 is MDHEN, CDR2 SYDVKM. Losses at the gene ends were 5 bases for V and 5 bases for J; bases not matched to a gene: 15. In DNA form, the CDR3 reads TGTGCCAGCAGTCCATCGACGATTCGGGGGGGCCGAGATACGCAGTATTTT. Its translation is CASSPSTIRGGRDTQYF.

The V call is TRBV7-8, the J call TRBJ2-1; D might be TRBD2 (5 bases). CDR1 and CDR2 from the germline V gene are SGHVS and FQNEAQ. V was trimmed by 5 bases and J by 0 bases, leaving 11 bases between them. This CDR3 has 15 amino acids. CDR3 sequence: CASSISGFSYNEQFF. The CDR3 DNA follows: TGTGCCAGCAGCATAAGCGGTTTCTCCTACAATGAGCAGTTCTTC.

This sequence joins TRBV27 and TRBJ1-5; 8 positions match TRBD1. V lost 5 bases to trimming and J lost 7 bases; unmatched junction nucleotides: 10. This CDR3 is 15 amino acids long. Germline V CDR1 and CDR2: MNHEY, SMNVEV (reference sequence). The CDR3 DNA reads TGTGCCAGCAGTCCCGGACAGGGAGCGGGCCAGCCCCAGCATTTT. It codes for CASSPGQGAGQPQHF.